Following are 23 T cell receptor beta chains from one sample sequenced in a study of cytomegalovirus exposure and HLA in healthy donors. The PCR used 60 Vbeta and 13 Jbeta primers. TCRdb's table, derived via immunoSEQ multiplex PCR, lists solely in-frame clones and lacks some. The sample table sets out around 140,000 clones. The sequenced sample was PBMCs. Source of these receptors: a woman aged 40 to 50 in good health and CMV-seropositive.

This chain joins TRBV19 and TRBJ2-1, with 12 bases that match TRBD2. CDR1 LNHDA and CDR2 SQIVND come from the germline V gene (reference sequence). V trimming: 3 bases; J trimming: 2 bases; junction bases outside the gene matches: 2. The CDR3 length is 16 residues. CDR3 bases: TGTGCCAGTAGTATCCTAGCGGGAGGGGCCTACAATGAGCAGTTCTTC. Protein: CASSILAGGAYNEQFF.

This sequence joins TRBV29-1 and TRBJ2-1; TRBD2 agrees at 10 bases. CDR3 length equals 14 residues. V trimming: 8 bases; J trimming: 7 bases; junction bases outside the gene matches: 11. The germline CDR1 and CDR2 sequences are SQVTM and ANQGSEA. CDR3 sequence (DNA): TGCAGCTTCCGGGCTAGCGGGAGTATGAATGAGCAGTTCTTC. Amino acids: CSFRASGSMNEQFF.

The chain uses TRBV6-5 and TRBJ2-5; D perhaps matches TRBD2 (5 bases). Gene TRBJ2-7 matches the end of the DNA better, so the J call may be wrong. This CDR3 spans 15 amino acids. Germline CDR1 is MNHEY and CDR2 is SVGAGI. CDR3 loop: CASSYGATEAYEQYF. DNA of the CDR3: TGTGCCAGCAGTTACGGAGCGACGGAGGCCTACGAGCAGTACTTC.

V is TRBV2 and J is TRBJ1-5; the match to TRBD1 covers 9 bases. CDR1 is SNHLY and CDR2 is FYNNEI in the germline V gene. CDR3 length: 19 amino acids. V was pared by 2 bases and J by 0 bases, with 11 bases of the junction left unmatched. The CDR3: CASSEKSGTGIYSNQPQHF. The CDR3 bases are TGTGCCAGCAGTGAAAAGTCCGGGACAGGGATCTATAGCAATCAGCCCCAGCATTTT.

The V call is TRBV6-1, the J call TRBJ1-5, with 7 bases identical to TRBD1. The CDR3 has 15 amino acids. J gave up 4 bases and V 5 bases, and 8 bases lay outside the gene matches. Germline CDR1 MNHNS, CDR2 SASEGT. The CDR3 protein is CASSHAQGSNQPQHF. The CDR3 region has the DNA TGTGCCAGCAGTCACGCACAGGGGTCTAATCAGCCCCAGCATTTT.

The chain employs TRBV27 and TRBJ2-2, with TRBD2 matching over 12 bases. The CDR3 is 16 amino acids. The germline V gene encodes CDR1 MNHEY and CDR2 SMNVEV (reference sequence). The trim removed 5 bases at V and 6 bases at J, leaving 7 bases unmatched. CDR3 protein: CASSPLAGGLAGELFF. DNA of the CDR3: TGTGCCAGCAGTCCCCTAGCGGGAGGGCTCGCCGGGGAGCTGTTTTTT.

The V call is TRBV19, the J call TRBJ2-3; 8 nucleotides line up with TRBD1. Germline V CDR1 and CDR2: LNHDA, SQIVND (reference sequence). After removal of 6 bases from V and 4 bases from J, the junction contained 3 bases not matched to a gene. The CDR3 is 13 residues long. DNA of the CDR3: TGTGCCAGTAGAGGACAGGGTGCAGATACGCAGTATTTT. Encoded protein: CASRGQGADTQYF.

The CDR3 here is CASRTSLSSYNEQFF. The CDR3 nucleotides read TGTGCCAGCCGGACTAGCCTAAGCTCCTACAATGAGCAGTTCTTC. The chain joins TRBV19 to TRBJ2-1; 8 positions agree with TRBD2. Germline V gene data show CDR1 as LNHDA and CDR2 as SQIVND (reference sequence). The ends lost 9 bases at V and 0 bases at J; junction bases unmatched: 7. This CDR3 comprises 15 residues.

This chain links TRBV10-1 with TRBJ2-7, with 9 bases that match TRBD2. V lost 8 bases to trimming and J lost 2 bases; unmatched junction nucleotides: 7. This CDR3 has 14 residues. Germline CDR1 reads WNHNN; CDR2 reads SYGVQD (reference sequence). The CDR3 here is CASRKREETYEQYF. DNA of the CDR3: TGCGCCAGCCGTAAGCGGGAGGAAACCTACGAGCAGTACTTC.

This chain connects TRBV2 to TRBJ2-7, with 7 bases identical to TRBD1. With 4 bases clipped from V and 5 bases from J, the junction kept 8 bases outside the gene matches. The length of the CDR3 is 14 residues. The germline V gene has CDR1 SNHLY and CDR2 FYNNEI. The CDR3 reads CASSVRDSAHEQYF. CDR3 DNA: TGTGCCAGCAGTGTTCGGGACAGTGCTCACGAGCAGTACTTC.

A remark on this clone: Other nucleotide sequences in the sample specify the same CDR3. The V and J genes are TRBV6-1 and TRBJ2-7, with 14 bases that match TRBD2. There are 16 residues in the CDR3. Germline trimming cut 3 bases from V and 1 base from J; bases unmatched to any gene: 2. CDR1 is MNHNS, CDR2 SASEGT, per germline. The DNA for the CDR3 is TGTGCCAGCAGTGAGGGACTAGCGGGAGTTTCCTACGAGCAGTACTTC. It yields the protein CASSEGLAGVSYEQYF.

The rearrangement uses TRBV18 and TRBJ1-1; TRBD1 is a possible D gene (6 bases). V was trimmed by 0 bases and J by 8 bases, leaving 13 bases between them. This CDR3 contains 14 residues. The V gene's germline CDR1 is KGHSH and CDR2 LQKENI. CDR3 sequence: CASSPPRDTPEAFF. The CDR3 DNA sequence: TGTGCCAGCTCACCACCGAGGGACACCCCAGAAGCTTTCTTT.

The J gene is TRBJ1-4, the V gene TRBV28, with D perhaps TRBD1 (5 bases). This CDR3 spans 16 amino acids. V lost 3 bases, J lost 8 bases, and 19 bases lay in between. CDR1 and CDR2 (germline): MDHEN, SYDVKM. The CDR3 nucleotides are TGTGCCAGCAGTTTCACCCTGGGGCAGGTGGGAGAAAAACTGTTTTTT. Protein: CASSFTLGQVGEKLFF.

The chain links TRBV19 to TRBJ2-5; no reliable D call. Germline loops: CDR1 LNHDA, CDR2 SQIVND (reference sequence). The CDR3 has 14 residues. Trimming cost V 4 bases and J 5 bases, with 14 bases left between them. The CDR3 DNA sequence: TGTGCCAGTAGTAATTGGGCAGAAGGTGAGACCCAGTACTTC. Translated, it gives CASSNWAEGETQYF.

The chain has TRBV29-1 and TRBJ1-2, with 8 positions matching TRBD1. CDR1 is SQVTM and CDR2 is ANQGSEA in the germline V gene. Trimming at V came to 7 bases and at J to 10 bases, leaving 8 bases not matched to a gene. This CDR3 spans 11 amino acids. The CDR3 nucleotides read TGCAGCGCTGACAGGGGTGGGGACTACACCTTC. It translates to CSADRGGDYTF.

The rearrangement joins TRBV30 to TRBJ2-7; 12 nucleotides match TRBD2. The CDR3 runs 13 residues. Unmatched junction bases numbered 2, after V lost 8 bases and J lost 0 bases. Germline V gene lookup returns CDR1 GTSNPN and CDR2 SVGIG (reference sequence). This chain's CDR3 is CAGTSGPSYEQYF. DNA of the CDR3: TGTGCCGGGACTAGCGGGCCCTCCTACGAGCAGTACTTC. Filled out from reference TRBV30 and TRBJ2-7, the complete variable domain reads SQTIHQWPATLVQPVGSPLSLECTVEGTSNPNLYWYRQAAGRGLQLLFYSVGIGQISSEVPQNLSASRPQDRQFILSSKKLLLSDSGFYLCAGTSGPSYEQYFGPGTRLTVT.

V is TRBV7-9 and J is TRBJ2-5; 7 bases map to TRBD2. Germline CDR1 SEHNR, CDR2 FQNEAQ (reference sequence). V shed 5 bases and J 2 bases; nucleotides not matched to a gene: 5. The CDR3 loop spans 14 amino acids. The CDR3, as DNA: TGTGCCAGCAGCCACCCTAGCGGACAAGAGACCCAGTACTTC. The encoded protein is CASSHPSGQETQYF.

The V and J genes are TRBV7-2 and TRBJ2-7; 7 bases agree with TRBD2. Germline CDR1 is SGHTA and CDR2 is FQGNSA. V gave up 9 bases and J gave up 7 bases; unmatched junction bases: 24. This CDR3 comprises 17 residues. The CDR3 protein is CASTPSGWVTSSGEQYF. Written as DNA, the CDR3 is TGTGCCAGTACTCCCTCAGGGTGGGTGACTAGCTCGGGGGAGCAGTACTTC.

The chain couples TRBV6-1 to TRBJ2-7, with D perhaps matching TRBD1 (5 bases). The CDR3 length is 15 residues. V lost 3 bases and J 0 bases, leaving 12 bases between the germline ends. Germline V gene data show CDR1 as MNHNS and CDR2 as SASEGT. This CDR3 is CASSEVVQASYEQYF. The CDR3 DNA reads TGTGCCAGCAGTGAGGTAGTACAGGCCTCCTACGAGCAGTACTTC.

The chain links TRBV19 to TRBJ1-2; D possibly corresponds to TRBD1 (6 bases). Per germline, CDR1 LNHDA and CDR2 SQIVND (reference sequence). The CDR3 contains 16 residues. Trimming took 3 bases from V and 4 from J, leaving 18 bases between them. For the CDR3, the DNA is TGTGCCAGTAGTATGAATTTTCGGGGGGCCGCCTATGGCTACACCTTC. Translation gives CASSMNFRGAAYGYTF.

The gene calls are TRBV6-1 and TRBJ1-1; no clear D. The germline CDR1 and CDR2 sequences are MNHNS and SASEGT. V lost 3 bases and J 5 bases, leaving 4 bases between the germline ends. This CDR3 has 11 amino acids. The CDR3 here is CASSDRTEAFF. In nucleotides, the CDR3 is TGTGCCAGCAGTGACAGGACTGAAGCTTTCTTT.

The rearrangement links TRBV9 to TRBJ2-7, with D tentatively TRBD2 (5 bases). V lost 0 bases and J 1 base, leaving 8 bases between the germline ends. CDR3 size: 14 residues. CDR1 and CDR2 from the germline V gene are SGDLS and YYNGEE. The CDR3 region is CASSVGSGSYEQYF. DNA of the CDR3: TGTGCCAGCAGCGTAGGGTCGGGATCCTACGAGCAGTACTTC.

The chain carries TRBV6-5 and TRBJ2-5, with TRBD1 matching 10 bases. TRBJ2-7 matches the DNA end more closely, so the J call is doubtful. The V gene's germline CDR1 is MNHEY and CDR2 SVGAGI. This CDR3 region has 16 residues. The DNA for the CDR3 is TGTGCCAGCAGTTACGAGGGACAGGGGAGCTCCTACGAGCAGTACTTC. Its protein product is CASSYEGQGSSYEQYF.